This TCR beta chain was sequenced in a study of cytomegalovirus exposure and HLA in healthy donors (dated by TCRdb to the late 2010s). General notes on the study: In an earlier analysis of 587 of the donors, around 290 Gb of sequence data and approximately 120 million unique TCR beta sequences from roughly 180 million T cells were reported. An early release that covered 640 HLA-typed donors contained 300 to 350 gigabases of sequencing data and around 80 million unique TCR sequences. Of the approximately 400 genotyped donors, roughly 85% fell in the genetic ancestry cluster associated with self-reported Caucasian donors. The aim of the study was to test whether cataloging public T cell receptors could identify signatures of past pathogen exposure. The study used immunosequencing to profile the T cell repertoires of approximately 650 subjects and linked those repertoires to cytomegalovirus serostatus. A separate validation cohort of over 95 different subjects was used in addition to the approximately 640-subject first cohort. To predict cytomegalovirus infection status, the study combined high-throughput TCR immunosequencing, statistical association of individual TCRs with disease status, and machine learning. To study patterns of TCR occurrence, a later analysis re-analyzed previously published TCR beta repertoires from several hundred donors and added high-resolution HLA genotyping. In the later analysis, no new phenotypic data were used to find candidate immune exposures; instead, reliance was placed on TCR beta sequences and their occurrence across donors. An earlier analysis of roughly 580 of the donors used high-throughput TCR beta sequencing to judge whether each TCR beta V gene segment behaved as functional or pseudogenic. Donor age, sex, ethnicity and CMV serostatus were compiled together with the repertoire data. A later genetic analysis took genome-wide SNP genotypes for about 65% of the 666 donors and used that subset as a discovery cohort. All discovery cohort repertoires had been generated on a single sequencing platform. HLA typing included class I and class II loci at four-digit resolution. The number of typed donors differed by locus: roughly 629-640 for A, B, C, DRB1 and DQB1; approximately 530 for DQA1; approximately 600 for DPA1; and some 450 for DPB1. Roughly five DR-DQ haplotypes were handled as single units for association and clustering, since linkage in the cohort was strong. On average, about 200,000 unique TCR beta nucleotide sequences were sequenced per donor among a few hundred genotyped donors of the cohort, with roughly 19% of those sequences being non-productive. Broader findings and caveats from the paper: A total of around 150 TCR beta chains were listed by the study as associated with cytomegalovirus. In vitro tests confirmed that a few of the cytomegalovirus-associated TCR beta chains recognize cytomegalovirus antigens. This cohort had only TCR beta chains sequenced, and the lack of alpha or paired-chain data limited which features could be detected. Because counts were too low, about 17 rarely observed V segments, including chromosome 9 orphons, were excluded from the earlier analysis of several hundred of the donors. Linkage disequilibrium might explain the correlated functional status among segregating V segments, but an unknown experimental factor could not be excluded. A later analysis found that HLA-associated TCR beta chains were more clonally expanded and had lower generation probabilities than equally common non-associated chains. A further reported finding was that TCR beta sequences accurately predicted the HLA-A and HLA-B alleles for most subjects in the first cohort. A cluster of highly shared sequence variants was judged likely to represent a technical artifact of the sequencing pipeline. According to a later analysis, most CMV-associated TCR beta chains appeared to be HLA-restricted, and the HLA associations seemed to be driven largely by CMV exposure. In a later genetic analysis, fewer N-insertions in productive TCRs were reported among donors in an Asian-associated ancestry cluster than the roughly 710-donor mean. The authors suggested that the approach could potentially be generalized to other disease states and immunological phenotypes. According to a later analysis, TCR association rates differed among HLA loci, with DRB1 alleles showing the most associated TCRs and HLA-C alleles showing the fewest. Immune exposure information for the cohort was limited to CMV serostatus. A later analysis associated some 17,000 TCR beta sequences with specific HLA alleles at a false discovery rate of 0.05. Presence/absence analyses assumed roughly uniform sequencing depth across donors, an assumption that may not hold. When HLA alleles, especially DR and DQ, strongly co-occurred, TCR associations were difficult to assign to individual alleles. Across donors, most TCR sequences were observed very rarely, whereas some public TCRs were present in many individuals. Because HLA typing was unavailable for some donors at each locus, only the typed subset was used in association tests. According to a later analysis, parvovirus B19, influenza, CMV and Epstein-Barr virus appeared linked to several top co-occurrence clusters. Some IMGT-functional V segments, including TRBV6-2 and TRBV6-3, could not be distinguished by the 87-base-pair reads and were therefore excluded. Broadly in line with IMGT annotations, most TCR beta V segments showed up in productive rearrangements about 87% or about 30% of the time in an earlier analysis of 450 to 600 of the donors. V-gene and J-gene trimming of TCR beta chains was associated with a missense DCLRE1C variant in a later genetic analysis, and the association was replicated in an independent cohort. The classifier was reported to diagnose cytomegalovirus status with high specificity and sensitivity in both the original and validation cohorts.

With respect to this clone: The target of this receptor is not known. No base quality information exists; no much larger clone differs at one position.

The CDR3 covers 14 residues, taking in both the cysteine and the phenylalanine. Only the CDR3 DNA stays, 42 bases, in frame from base 1. CDR1 and CDR2 (SGHTA, FQGNSA) derive from the germline V gene. V sheds 3 bases and J sheds 3 bases, leaving 12 bases between their ends. Library generation was performed with the immunoSEQ multiplex PCR assay. A mixture of 60 forward primers for TCR Vbeta segments and 13 reverse primers for TCR Jbeta segments was used in the multiplex PCR. The CDR3 region of rearranged TCR beta genes was amplified from genomic DNA by a multiplex PCR assay. The Illumina HiSeq System was used to sequence the amplified TCR beta libraries as 87-base-pair reads. The authors' analysis ran thus. In a later analysis, tens of millions of unique TCR beta chains were counted across the roughly 670 repertoires, and approximately 11 million of these chains were shared by at least two donors. Raw reads were error-corrected and collapsed into unique sequences with a nearest-neighbor algorithm that merged closely related sequences to remove PCR and sequencing errors. To assign V, D and J gene segments, CDR3 sequences were aligned to IMGT reference sequences. Each retained sequence needed at least a six-nucleotide match to both a V gene segment and a J gene segment. A rearrangement counted as productive if the CDR3 had no stop codons and remained in frame with V and J, and every other rearrangement counted as non-productive. Following IMGT convention, CDR3 was defined as the stretch from the second conserved V-encoded cysteine up to the conserved J-encoded phenylalanine. The earlier analysis of 500 to 600 of the donors excluded sequences that lacked an unambiguous match to a single V gene segment. In an earlier analysis of about 590 of the donors, a V segment was called functional when productive rearrangements were above 56.7%, and segregating when the standard deviation between donors exceeded 5%. A statistical classification framework was built to diagnose cytomegalovirus status from the catalog of TCR beta chain sequences. In a later analysis, TCR nucleotide sequences were compared against IMGT/GENE-DB human TR gene sequences so that V and J genes could be assigned. A later analysis assigned CDR3 sequences and most-parsimonious VDJ recombination scenarios with the TCRdist pipeline. In a later analysis, each TCR beta chain was defined by its CDR3 amino acid sequence together with its V-gene family, and reads lacking a unique V-gene family were excluded. In a later analysis, 500 to 700 highly shared, low-generation-probability nucleotide sequences were removed to address suspected cross-contamination and a sequencing artifact. In a later analysis, a clonal expansion index was calculated for each public chain from normalized within-repertoire ranks of inferred template counts. Generation probabilities in a later analysis came from a VDJ recombination model fitted to out-of-frame rearrangements, and those results were checked against IGoR. Hypergeometric tests were used in a later analysis to score TCR-TCR, TCR-HLA and TCR-CMV co-occurrence, with a repertoire-size bias correction applied to the TCR pairs. In a later analysis, false discovery rates were estimated by permuting HLA or CMV assignments 20 times. In a later analysis, co-occurring TCRs were grouped using DBSCAN, and TCRdist sequence similarity was added for clustering within HLA-allele-positive subsets. Repertoires with fewer than 30,000 or more than 120,000 public chains were left out of co-occurrence clustering, as were five repertoires with anomalous nucleotide sharing. TCRdb limited this immuneACCESS table to in-frame rearrangements with V and J called. A share of clones is missing; checked studies link under half to unresolved V genes, and the rest is unexplained. For V, J and clone size, that table is used; D and trimming come from the DNA. The sample yields some 200,000 clones; about 83% were counted once. The ten largest account for approximately 2.9% of the sample.

In total, approximately 690 healthy bone marrow donors made up the cohort. At the time of sampling, all cohort members were nominally healthy, though unrecorded immune exposures were likely present. The donor was CMV seronegative and was included in the group of 352 seronegative cohort members. Every donor gave a peripheral blood sample, and the peripheral blood mononuclear cells from that sample were used for TCR beta sequencing. The Qiagen DNeasy Blood Extraction Kit was used to extract genomic DNA from the blood cell samples. The material sequenced was PBMCs. This clonotype was obtained from a female donor in good health and CMV-seronegative. Recombination linked TRBV7-2 to TRBJ2-7, with a weak D call of TRBD2 (6 bases match). The nucleotide sequence is given as TGTGCCAGCAGCTTTCGGTCTAGCGACTACGAGCAGTACTTC. Its protein reads: CASSFRSSDYEQYF.